This TCR beta chain was found in a study of glioma-infiltrating T cells. The germline V and J ends were trimmed by 0 bases and 5 bases, with 17 bases remaining between them. The CDR3 length is 17 residues. Using RNA template, CDR3s of TCR alpha and beta were amplified with iRepertoire arm-PCR. One-step reverse transcription and amplification started from approximately 100-400 ng of tissue mRNA or PBMC total RNA. TCRdb reprocessed the multiplex PCR reads with MiXCR, giving one entry per CDR3 protein. The sample gives around 100,000 distinct CDR3 sequences, 25% to 35% of which show up once; 44% is in the top ten. The table lists this clonotype with a count of one. Its target is unknown. Study results and limitations: Tissue-blood divergence was below expectation in non-neoplastic patients, above in gliomas.

This clonotype was sampled from a human donor with low-grade glioma or glioblastoma, undergoing nonglioma brain surgery, or in good health (not recorded which). This rearrangement joins TRBV12-3 or TRBV12-4 to TRBJ2-1, with D maybe TRBD2 (7 bases). Sequenced sample: glioma tissue, nonneoplastic brain tissue, or PBMCs (not recorded which). As DNA, the CDR3 is TGTGCCAGCAGTTTAGCCCTCCTAGCGGACAGACACAATGAGCAGTTCTTC. This translates into CASSLALLADRHNEQFF.